The rows below give T cell receptor beta chains drawn from one sample of a study of read filtering for tumor transcriptome and immune sequencing. TCRdb redid the calling of the reads with MiXCR, one entry per CDR3 protein. The sample holds 100,000 to 150,000 distinct CDR3 sequences, around 13% seen once. The sequenced material came from a population of CD138-negative cells sorted from bone marrow. The source of these receptors is a donor aged 40 or older with multiple myeloma. CDR3s include the opening cysteine and the closing phenylalanine or tryptophan. The D gene is left open where the match is weak. Size is stated for part of the rows, as once, few or many counts, or as a class when the clone is expanded.

j_gene: TRBJ2-3
abundance: many
d_gene: TRBD2
v_gene: TRBV7-2
CDR3nt: TGTGCCAGCAGCTTAGAATGGACTAGCCCCGCGGATACGCAGTATTTT
CDR3aa: CASSLEWTSPADTQYF

j_gene: TRBJ2-3
abundance: many
d_gene: NA
v_gene: TRBV29-1
CDR3nt: TGCAGCGTTGACCAATCCACAGATACGCAGTATTTT
CDR3aa: CSVDQSTDTQYF

j_gene: TRBJ2-3
abundance: many
d_gene: NA
v_gene: TRBV10-3
CDR3nt: TGTGCCATCAGTGAAGGGATTACCACAGATACGCAGTATTTT
CDR3aa: CAISEGITTDTQYF

j_gene: TRBJ2-5
abundance: many
d_gene: NA
v_gene: TRBV14
CDR3nt: TGTGCCAGCAGCCAAGATCCGGTACGGGTGACCCAGTACTTC
CDR3aa: CASSQDPVRVTQYF

j_gene: TRBJ1-1
abundance: many
d_gene: TRBD1
v_gene: TRBV7-9
CDR3nt: TGTGCCAGCAGCTCCACAGGGGGCATGAACACTGAAGCTTTCTTT
CDR3aa: CASSSTGGMNTEAFF

j_gene: TRBJ1-2
abundance: many
d_gene: NA
v_gene: TRBV9
CDR3nt: TGTGCCAGCAGCGTAGCCGAAACCCCCTATGGCTACACCTTC
CDR3aa: CASSVAETPYGYTF

j_gene: TRBJ2-7
abundance: many
d_gene: TRBD2
v_gene: TRBV20-1
CDR3nt: TGCAGTGCTAGAGGGCTAGCGGTCTACGAGCAGTACTTC
CDR3aa: CSARGLAVYEQYF

j_gene: TRBJ1-1
abundance: many
d_gene: NA
v_gene: TRBV30
CDR3nt: TGTGCCTCGTACCAAGTCGGGGGCGCCACTGAAGCTTTCTTT
CDR3aa: CASYQVGGATEAFF

j_gene: TRBJ2-7
abundance: many
d_gene: TRBD1
v_gene: TRBV12-3/TRBV12-4
CDR3nt: TGTGCCAGCAGTGACAGGGGAAGCTCCTACGAGCAGTACTTC
CDR3aa: CASSDRGSSYEQYF

j_gene: TRBJ2-1
abundance: NA
d_gene: TRBD1
v_gene: TRBV20-1
CDR3nt: TGCAGTGCTTGGGACAGCTACAATGAGCAGTTCTTC
CDR3aa: CSAWDSYNEQFF